This entry is about one TCR beta chain. These data come from a study of T cell repertoires in ileal Crohn's disease. The method was immunoSEQ multiplex PCR; TCRdb's version includes in-frame clones alone and lacks a portion of them. The table includes approximately 19,000 clones, approximately 77% detected once. Indicated time point: neoterminal ileum biopsy at postoperative endoscopy, about 6 months after surgery. The sample consisted of ileal tissue. This TCR was recovered from an adult with Crohn's disease.

The DNA for the CDR3 is TGCGCCAGCAGCCAAGTAAGGACAGAGAACTATCTAAATGGCTACACCTTC. Its translation: CASSQVRTENYLNGYTF. The J gene is TRBJ1-2, the V gene TRBV4-1, with D tentatively TRBD1 (6 bases). Germline-derived CDR1 and CDR2 are MGHRA and YSYEKL. This CDR3 has 17 residues. Trimming cost V 1 base and J 6 bases, with 21 bases left between them.